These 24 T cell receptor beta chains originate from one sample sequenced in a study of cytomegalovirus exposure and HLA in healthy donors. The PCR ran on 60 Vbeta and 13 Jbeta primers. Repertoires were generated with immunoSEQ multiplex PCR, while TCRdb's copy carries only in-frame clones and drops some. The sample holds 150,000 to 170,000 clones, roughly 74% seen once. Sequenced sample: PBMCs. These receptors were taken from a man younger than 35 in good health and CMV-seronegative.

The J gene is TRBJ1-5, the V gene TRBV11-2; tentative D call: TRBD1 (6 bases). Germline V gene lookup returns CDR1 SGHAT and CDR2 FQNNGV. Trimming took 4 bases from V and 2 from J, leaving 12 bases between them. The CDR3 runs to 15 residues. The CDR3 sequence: CASSSGEPGNQPQHF. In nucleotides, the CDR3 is TGTGCCAGCAGCTCAGGGGAACCGGGCAATCAGCCCCAGCATTTT.

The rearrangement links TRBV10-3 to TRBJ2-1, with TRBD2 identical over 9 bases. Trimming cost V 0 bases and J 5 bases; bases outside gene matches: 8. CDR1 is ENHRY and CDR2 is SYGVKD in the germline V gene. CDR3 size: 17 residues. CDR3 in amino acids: CAISESKASGDNNEQFF. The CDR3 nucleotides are TGTGCCATCAGTGAGTCGAAGGCTAGCGGGGATAACAATGAGCAGTTCTTC.

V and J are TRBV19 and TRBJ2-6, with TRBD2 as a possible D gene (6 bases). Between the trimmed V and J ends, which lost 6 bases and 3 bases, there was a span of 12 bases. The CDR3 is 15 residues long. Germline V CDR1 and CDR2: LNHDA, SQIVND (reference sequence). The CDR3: CASRRREGGANVLTF. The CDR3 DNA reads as TGTGCCAGTAGAAGGAGGGAAGGTGGGGCCAACGTCCTGACTTTC.

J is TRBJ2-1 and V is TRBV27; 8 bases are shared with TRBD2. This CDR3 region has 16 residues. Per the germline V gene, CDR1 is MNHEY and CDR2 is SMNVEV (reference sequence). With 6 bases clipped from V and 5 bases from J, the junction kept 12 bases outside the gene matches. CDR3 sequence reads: CASSPMGAGENNEQFF. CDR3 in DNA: TGTGCCAGCAGCCCAATGGGAGCGGGGGAGAACAATGAGCAGTTCTTC.

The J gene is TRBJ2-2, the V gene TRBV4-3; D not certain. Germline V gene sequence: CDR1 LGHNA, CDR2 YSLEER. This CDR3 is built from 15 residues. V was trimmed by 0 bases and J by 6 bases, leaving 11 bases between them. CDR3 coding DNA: TGCGCCAGCAGCCAAGATCTATATGGGCCCGGGGAGCTGTTTTTT. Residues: CASSQDLYGPGELFF.

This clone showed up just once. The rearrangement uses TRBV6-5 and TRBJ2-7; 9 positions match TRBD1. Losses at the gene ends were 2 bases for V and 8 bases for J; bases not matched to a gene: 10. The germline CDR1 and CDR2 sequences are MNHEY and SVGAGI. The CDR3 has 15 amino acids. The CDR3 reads CASSYGPDRGEQQYF. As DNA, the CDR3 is TGTGCCAGCAGTTACGGACCGGACAGGGGCGAGCAGCAGTACTTC.

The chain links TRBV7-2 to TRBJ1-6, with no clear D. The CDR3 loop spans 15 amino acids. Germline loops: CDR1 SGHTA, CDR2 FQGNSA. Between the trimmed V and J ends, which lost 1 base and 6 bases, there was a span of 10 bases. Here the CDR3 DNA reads TGTGCCAGCAGCTTAGTGCCAGAATCTAATTCACCCCTCCACTTT. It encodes CASSLVPESNSPLHF. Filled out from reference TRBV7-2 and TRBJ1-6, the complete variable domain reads GAGVSQSPSNKVTEKGKDVELRCDPISGHTALYWYRQSLGQGLEFLIYFQGNSAPDKSGLPSDRFSAERTGGSVSTLTIQRTQQEDSAVYLCASSLVPESNSPLHFGNGTRLTVT.

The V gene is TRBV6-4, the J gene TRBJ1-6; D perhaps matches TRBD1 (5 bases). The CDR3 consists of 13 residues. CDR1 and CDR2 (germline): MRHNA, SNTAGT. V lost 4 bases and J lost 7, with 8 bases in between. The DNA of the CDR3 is TGTGCCAGCAGTGCCGACAGAAATTCACCCCTCCACTTT. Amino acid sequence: CASSADRNSPLHF.

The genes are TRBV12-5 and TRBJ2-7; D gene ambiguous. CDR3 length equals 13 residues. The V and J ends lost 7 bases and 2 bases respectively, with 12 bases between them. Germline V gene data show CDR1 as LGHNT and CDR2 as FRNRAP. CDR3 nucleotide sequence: TGTGCTAGTGCCCCTCCAGAAGCCTACGAGCAGTACTTC. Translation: CASAPPEAYEQYF.

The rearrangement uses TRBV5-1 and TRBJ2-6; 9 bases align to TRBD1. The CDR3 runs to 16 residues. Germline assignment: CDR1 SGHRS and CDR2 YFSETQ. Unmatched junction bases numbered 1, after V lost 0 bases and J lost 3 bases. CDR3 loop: CASSLGDRVGANVLTF. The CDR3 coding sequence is TGCGCCAGCAGCTTGGGGGACAGGGTTGGGGCCAACGTCCTGACTTTC. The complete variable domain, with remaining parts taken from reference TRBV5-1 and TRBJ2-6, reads KAGVTQTPRYLIKTRGQQVTLSCSPISGHRSVSWYQQTPGQGLQFLFEYFSETQRNKGNFPGRFSGRQFSNSRSEMNVSTLELGDSALYLCASSLGDRVGANVLTFGAGSRLTVL.

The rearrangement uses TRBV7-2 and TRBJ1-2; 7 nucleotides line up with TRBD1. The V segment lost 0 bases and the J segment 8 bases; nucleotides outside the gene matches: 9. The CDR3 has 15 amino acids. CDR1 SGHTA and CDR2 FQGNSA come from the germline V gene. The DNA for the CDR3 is TGTGCCAGCAGCTTAGCCCGACAGGGTGGCTTCGGCTACACCTTC. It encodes CASSLARQGGFGYTF. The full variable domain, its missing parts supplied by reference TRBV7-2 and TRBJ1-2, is GAGVSQSPSNKVTEKGKDVELRCDPISGHTALYWYRQSLGQGLEFLIYFQGNSAPDKSGLPSDRFSAERTGGSVSTLTIQRTQQEDSAVYLCASSLARQGGFGYTFGSGTRLTVV.

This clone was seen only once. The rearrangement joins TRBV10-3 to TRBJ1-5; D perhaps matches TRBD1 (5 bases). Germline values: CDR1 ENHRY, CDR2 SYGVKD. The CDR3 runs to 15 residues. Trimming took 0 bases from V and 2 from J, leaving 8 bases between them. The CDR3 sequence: CAISESIQGNQPQHF. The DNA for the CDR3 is TGTGCCATCAGTGAGTCGATACAGGGCAATCAGCCCCAGCATTTT.

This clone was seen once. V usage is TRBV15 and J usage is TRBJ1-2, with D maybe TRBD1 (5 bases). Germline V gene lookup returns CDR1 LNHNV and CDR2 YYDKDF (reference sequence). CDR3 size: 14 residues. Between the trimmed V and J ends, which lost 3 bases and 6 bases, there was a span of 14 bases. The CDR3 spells CATSRTRAPDGYTF. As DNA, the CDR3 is TGTGCCACCAGCAGGACCAGGGCCCCGGATGGCTACACCTTC.

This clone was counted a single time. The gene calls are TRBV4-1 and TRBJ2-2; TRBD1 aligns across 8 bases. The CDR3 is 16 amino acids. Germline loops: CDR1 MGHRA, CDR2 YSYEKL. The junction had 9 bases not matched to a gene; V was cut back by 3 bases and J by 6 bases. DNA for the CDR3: TGCGCCAGCAGCCAGATGAAAGGACAGGGTTCCGGGGAGCTGTTTTTT. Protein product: CASSQMKGQGSGELFF.

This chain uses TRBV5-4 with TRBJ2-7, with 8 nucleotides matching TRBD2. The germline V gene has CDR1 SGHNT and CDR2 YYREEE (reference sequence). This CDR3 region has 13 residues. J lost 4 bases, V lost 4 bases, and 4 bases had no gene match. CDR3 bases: TGTGCCAGCAGCCCTAGCGGGTGGTACGAGCAGTACTTC. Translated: CASSPSGWYEQYF.

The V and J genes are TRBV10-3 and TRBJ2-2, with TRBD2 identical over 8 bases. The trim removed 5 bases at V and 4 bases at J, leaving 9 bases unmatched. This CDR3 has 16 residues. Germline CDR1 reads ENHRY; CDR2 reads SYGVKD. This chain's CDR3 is CAISTGGPTLTGELFF. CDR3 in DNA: TGTGCCATCAGTACGGGGGGGCCGACCCTCACCGGGGAGCTGTTTTTT.

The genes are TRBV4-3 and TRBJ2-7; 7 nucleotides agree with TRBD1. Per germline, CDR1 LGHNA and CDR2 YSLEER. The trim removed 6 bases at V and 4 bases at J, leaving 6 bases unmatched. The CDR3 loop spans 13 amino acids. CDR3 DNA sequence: TGCGCCAGCAGTAGGGACAGAAGGTACGAGCAGTACTTC. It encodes CASSRDRRYEQYF.

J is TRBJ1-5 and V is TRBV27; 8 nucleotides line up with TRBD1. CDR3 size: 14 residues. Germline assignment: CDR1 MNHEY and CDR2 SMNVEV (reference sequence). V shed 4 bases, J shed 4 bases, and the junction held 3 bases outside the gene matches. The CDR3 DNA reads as TGTGCCAGCAGTTCTCGGACAGGGAATCAGCCCCAGCATTTT. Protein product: CASSSRTGNQPQHF.

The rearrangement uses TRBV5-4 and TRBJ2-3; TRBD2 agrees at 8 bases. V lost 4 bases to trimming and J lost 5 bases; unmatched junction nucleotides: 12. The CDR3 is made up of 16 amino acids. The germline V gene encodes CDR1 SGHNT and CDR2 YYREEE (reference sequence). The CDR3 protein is CASSQYGGAIGDTQYF. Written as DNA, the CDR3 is TGTGCCAGCAGCCAATACGGGGGGGCCATCGGAGATACGCAGTATTTT.

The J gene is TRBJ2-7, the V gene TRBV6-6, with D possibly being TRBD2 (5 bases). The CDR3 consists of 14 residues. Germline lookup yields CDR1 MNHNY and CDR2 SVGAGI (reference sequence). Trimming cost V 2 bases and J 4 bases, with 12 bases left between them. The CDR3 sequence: CASSYAPPGYEQYF. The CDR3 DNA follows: TGTGCCAGCAGTTACGCGCCACCGGGATACGAGCAGTACTTC.

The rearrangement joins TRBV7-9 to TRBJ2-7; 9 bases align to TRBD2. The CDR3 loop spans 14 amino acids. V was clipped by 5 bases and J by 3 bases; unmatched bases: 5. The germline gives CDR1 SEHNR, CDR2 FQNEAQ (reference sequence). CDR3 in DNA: TGTGCCAGCAGCCTGGCTAGCGGGGACTACGAGCAGTACTTC. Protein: CASSLASGDYEQYF.

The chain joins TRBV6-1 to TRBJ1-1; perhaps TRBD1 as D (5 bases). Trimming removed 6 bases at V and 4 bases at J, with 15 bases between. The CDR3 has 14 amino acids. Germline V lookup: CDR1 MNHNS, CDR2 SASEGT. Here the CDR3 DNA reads TGTGCCAGCAGGACCGACGGAAGGGGCACTGAAGCTTTCTTT. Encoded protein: CASRTDGRGTEAFF.

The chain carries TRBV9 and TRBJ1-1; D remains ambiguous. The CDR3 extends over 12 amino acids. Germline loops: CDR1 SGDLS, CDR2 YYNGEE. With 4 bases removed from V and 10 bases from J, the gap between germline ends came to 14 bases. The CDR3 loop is CASSLQSEGAFF. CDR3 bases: TGTGCCAGCAGCCTCCAGAGCGAGGGAGCTTTCTTT.

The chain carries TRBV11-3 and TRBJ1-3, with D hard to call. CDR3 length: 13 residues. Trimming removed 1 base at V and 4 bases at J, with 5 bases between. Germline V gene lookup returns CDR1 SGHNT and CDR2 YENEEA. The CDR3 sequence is CASSLGVGNTIYF. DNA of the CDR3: TGTGCCAGCAGCTTAGGAGTCGGAAACACCATATATTTT. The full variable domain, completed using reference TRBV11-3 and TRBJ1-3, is EAGVVQSPRYKIIEKKQPVAFWCNPISGHNTLYWYLQNLGQGPELLIRYENEEAVDDSQLPKDRFSAERLKGVDSTLKIQPAELGDSAVYLCASSLGVGNTIYFGEGSWLTVV.